This T cell receptor (beta chain) derives from a study of OX40 agonist ivuxolimab in advanced cancers. The method was immunoSEQ multiplex PCR; TCRdb's version includes in-frame clones alone and lacks a portion of them. The sample has roughly 20,000 clones; approximately 80% are singletons. This TCR was recovered from an adult with an advanced solid tumor such as melanoma, head and neck, liver or kidney cancer. The sequencing here drew on CD4+ or CD8+ T cells sorted from blood, taken in a trial of the OX40 agonist ivuxolimab.

The CDR3 reads CASSLGTGNTEAFF. The CDR3 coding sequence is TGCGCCAGCAGCTTGGGGACAGGGAACACTGAAGCTTTCTTT. The V gene is TRBV5-1, the J gene TRBJ1-1; TRBD1 agrees at 7 bases. Trimming removed 0 bases from V and 1 base from J; junction bases left unmatched: 0. The V gene's germline CDR1 is SGHRS and CDR2 YFSETQ. This CDR3 is 14 amino acids long.